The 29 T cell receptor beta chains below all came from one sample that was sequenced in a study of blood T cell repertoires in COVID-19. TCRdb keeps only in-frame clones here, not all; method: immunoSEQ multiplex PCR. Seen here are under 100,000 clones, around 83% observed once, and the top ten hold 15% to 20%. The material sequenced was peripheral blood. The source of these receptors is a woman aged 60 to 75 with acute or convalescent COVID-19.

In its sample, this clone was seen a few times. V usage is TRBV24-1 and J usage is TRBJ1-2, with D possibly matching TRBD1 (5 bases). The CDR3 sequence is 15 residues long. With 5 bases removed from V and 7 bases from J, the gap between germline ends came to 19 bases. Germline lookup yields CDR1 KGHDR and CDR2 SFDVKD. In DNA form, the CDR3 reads TGTGCCACCAGTGCCAGGGCGGGGAAAGGGTTTGGCTACACCTTC. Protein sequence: CATSARAGKGFGYTF.

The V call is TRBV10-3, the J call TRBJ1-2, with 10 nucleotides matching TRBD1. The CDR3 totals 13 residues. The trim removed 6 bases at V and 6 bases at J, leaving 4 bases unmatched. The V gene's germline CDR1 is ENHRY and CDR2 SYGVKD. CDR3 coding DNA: TGTGCCATCAGCCAGACAGGGGGCGATGGCTACACCTTC. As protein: CAISQTGGDGYTF.

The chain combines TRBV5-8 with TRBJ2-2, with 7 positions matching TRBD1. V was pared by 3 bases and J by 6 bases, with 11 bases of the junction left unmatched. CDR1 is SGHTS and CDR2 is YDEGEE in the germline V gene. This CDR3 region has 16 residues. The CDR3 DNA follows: TGTGCCAGCAGCTCCAAGACAGGGTTGGTTGCCGGGGAGCTGTTTTTT. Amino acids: CASSSKTGLVAGELFF.

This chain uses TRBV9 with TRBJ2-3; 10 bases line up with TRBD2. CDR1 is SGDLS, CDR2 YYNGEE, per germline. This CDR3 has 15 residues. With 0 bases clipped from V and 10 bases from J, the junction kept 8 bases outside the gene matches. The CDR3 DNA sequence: TGTGCCAGCAGCGTAGGTGGACTAGCGGAAGGGGCGCAGTATTTT. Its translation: CASSVGGLAEGAQYF.

This CDR3 reads CASSQDPSSGNTIYF. The CDR3 DNA sequence: TGTGCCAGCAGCCAAGACCCCAGCTCTGGAAACACCATATATTTT. V usage is TRBV4-2 and J usage is TRBJ1-3, with D unclear. V was clipped by 0 bases and J by 0 bases, with 6 bases between them. The CDR3 has 15 residues. The V gene's germline CDR1 is LGHNA and CDR2 YNFKEQ.

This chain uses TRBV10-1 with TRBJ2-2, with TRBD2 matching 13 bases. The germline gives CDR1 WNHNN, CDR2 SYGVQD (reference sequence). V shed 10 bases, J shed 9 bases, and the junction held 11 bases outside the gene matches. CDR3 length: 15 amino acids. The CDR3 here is CAIQLLAGGPWELFF. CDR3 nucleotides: TGCGCCATCCAACTACTAGCGGGAGGGCCCTGGGAGCTGTTTTTT.

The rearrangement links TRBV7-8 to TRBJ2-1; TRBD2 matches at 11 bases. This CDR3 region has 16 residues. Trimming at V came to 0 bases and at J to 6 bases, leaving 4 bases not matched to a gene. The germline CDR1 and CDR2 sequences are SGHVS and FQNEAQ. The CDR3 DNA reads TGTGCCAGCAGCTTAGCGCGACTAGCGGGAAGCAATGAGCAGTTCTTC. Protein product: CASSLARLAGSNEQFF.

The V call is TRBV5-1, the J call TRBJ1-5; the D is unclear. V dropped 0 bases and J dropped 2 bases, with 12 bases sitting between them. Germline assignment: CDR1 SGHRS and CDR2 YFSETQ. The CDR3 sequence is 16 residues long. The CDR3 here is CASSLDGREGNQPQHF. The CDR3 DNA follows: TGCGCCAGCAGCTTGGATGGGAGGGAAGGCAATCAGCCCCAGCATTTT.

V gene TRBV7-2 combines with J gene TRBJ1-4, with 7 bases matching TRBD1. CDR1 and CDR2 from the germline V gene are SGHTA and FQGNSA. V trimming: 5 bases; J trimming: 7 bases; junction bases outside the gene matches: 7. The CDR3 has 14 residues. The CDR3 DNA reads TGTGCCAGCAGCCCTCAACCAGGGGGTGAAAAACTGTTTTTT. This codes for CASSPQPGGEKLFF.

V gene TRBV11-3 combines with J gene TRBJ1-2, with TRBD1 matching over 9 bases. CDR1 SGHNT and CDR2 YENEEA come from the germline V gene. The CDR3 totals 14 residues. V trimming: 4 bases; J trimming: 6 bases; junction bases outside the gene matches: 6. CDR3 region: CASSSGTGFNGYTF. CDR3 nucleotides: TGTGCCAGCAGCTCTGGGACAGGGTTTAATGGCTACACCTTC.

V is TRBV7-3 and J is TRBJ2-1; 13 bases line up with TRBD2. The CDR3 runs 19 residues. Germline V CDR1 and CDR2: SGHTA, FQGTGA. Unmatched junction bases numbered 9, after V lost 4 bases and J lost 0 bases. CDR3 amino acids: CASSSGRLAGGNSYNEQFF. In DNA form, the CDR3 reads TGTGCCAGCAGCTCCGGTAGACTAGCGGGGGGTAACTCCTACAATGAGCAGTTCTTC.

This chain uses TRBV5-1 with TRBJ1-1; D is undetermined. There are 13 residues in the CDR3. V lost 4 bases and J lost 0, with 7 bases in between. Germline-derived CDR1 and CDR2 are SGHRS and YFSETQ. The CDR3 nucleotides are TGCGCCAGCAGCCCGGAGGTGAACACTGAAGCTTTCTTT. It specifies CASSPEVNTEAFF.

CDR3 amino acids: CASSLDGTNTDTQYF. CDR3 sequence (DNA): TGTGCCAGCAGCTTAGACGGGACTAACACAGATACGCAGTATTTT. The rearrangement links TRBV7-9 to TRBJ2-3; TRBD2 aligns across 7 bases. The CDR3 has 15 amino acids. Germline CDR1 is SEHNR and CDR2 is FQNEAQ (reference sequence). The J segment lost 2 bases and the V segment lost 1 base, leaving 3 bases of the junction unmatched.

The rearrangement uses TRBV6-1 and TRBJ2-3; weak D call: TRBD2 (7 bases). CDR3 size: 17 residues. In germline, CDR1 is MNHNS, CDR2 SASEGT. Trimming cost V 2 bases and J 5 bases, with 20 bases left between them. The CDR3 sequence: CASSESTGGFIRDTQYF. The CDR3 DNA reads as TGTGCCAGCAGTGAATCGACGGGGGGCTTCATCAGAGATACGCAGTATTTT.

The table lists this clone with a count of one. The CDR3 DNA reads as TGTGCCAGTAGGTCCACAGGGGGCACAGATACGCAGTATTTT. Protein sequence: CASRSTGGTDTQYF. The chain joins TRBV19 to TRBJ2-3; 7 bases match TRBD1. With V trimmed by 6 bases and J by 1 base, 4 bases remained unmatched. Looked up from germline, CDR1 is LNHDA and CDR2 is SQIVND (reference sequence). CDR3 length: 14 amino acids.

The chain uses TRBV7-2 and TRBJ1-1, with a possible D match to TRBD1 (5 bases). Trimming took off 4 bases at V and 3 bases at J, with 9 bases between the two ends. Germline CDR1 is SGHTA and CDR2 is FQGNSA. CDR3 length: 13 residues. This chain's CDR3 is CASSSQGDTEAFF. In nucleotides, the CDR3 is TGTGCCAGCAGCTCTCAGGGTGACACTGAAGCTTTCTTT.

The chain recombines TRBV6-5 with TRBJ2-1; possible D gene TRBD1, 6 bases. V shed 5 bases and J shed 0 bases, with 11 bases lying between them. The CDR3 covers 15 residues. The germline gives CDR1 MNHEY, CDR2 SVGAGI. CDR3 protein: CASSPLGGSYNEQFF. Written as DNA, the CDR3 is TGTGCCAGCAGTCCCCTAGGGGGCTCCTACAATGAGCAGTTCTTC.

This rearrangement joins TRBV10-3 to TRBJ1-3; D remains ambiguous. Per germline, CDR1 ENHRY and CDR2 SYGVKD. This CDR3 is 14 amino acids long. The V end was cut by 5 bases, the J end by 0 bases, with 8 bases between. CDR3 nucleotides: TGTGCCATCAGTCCGCAGGCCTCTGGAAACACCATATATTTT. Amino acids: CAISPQASGNTIYF.

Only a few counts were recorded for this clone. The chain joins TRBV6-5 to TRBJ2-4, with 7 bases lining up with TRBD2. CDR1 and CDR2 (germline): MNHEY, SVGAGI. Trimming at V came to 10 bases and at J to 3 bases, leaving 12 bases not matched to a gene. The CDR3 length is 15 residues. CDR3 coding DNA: TGTGCCACAACCAGGGTCGGGGGGAACAAAAACATTCAGTACTTC. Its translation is CATTRVGGNKNIQYF.

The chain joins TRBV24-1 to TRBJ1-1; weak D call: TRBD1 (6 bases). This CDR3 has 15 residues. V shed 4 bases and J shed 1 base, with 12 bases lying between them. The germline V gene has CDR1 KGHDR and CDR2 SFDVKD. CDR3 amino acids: CATSDPGGPNTEAFF. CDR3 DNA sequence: TGTGCCACCAGTGACCCCGGGGGGCCGAACACTGAAGCTTTCTTT.

The CDR3 nucleotides are TGTGCCAGCAGCCTCGAGGGTTTCTACGAGCAGTACTTC. Its translation is CASSLEGFYEQYF. The V gene is TRBV3-1 (or the pseudogene TRBV3-2), the J gene TRBJ2-7; TRBD2 might be the D (5 bases). The germline V and J ends were trimmed by 4 bases and 3 bases, with 10 bases remaining between them. Germline V gene sequence: CDR1 LGHDT, CDR2 YNNKEL (reference sequence). This CDR3 is built from 13 residues.

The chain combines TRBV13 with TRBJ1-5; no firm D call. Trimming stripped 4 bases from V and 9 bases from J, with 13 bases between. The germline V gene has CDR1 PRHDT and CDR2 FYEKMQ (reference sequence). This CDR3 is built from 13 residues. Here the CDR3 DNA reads TGTGCCAGCAGCTCCCAACGGCTAGGGCCCCAGCATTTT. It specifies CASSSQRLGPQHF. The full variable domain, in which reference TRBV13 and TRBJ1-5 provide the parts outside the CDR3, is AAGVIQSPRHLIKEKRETATLKCYPIPRHDTVYWYQQGPGQDPQFLISFYEKMQSDKGSIPDRFSAQQFSDYHSELNMSSLELGDSALYFCASSSQRLGPQHFGDGTRLSIL.

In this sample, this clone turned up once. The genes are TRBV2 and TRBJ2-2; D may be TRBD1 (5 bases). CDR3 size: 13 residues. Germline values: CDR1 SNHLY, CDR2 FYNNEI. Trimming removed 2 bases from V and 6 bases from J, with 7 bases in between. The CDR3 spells CASSETRAGELFF. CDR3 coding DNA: TGTGCCAGCAGTGAAACCAGGGCCGGGGAGCTGTTTTTT.

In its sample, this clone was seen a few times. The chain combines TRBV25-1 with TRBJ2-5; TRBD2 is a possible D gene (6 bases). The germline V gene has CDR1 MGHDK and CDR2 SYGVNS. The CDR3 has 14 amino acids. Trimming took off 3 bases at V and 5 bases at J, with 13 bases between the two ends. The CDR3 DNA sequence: TGTGCCAGCAGTGATCCGTGGCGGGGTGAGACCCAGTACTTC. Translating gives CASSDPWRGETQYF.

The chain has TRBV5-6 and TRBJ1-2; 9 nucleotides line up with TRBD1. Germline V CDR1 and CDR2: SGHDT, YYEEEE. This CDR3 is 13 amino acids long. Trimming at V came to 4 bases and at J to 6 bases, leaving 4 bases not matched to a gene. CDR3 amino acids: CASSKNRGHGYTF. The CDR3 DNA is TGTGCCAGCAGCAAAAACAGGGGGCATGGCTACACCTTC.

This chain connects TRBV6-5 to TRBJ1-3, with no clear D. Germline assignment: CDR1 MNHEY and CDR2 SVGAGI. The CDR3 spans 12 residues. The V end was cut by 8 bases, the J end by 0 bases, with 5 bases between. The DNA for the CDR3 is TGTGCCAGCCTCAGCTCTGGAAACACCATATATTTT. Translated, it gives CASLSSGNTIYF.

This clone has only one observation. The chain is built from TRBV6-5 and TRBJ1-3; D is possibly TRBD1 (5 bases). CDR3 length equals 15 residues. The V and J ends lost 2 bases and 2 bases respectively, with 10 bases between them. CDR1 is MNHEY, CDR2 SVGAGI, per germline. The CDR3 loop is CASSYRGTTGNTIYF. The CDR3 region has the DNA TGTGCCAGCAGTTACAGGGGTACTACTGGAAACACCATATATTTT.

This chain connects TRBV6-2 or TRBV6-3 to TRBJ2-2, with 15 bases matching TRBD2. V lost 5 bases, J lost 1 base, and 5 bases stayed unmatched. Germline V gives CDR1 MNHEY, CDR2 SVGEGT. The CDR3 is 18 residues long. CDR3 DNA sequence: TGTGCCAGCAGTGACGGACTAGCGGGGGGGGTGAACACCGGGGAGCTGTTTTTT. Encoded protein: CASSDGLAGGVNTGELFF.

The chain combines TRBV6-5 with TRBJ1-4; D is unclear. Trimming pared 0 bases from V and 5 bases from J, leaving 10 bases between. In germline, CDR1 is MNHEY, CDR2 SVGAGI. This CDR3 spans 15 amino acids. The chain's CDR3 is CASSYSGLGNEKLFF. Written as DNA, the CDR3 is TGTGCCAGCAGTTACTCGGGCCTTGGGAATGAAAAACTGTTTTTT.